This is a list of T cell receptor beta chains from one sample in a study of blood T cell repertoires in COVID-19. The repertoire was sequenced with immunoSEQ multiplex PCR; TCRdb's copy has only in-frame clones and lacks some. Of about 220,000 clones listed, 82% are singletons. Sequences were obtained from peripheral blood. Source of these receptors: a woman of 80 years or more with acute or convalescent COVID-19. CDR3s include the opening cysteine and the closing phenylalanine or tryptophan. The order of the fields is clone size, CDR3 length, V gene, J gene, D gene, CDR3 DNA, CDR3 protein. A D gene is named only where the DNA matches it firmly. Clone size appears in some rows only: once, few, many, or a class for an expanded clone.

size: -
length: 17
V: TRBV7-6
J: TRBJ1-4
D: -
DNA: TGTGCCAGCAGCTTAACCCCCGCCGGGAGGACCGAAGAAAAACTGTTTTTT
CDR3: CASSLTPAGRTEEKLFF

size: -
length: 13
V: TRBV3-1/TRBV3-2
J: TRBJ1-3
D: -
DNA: TGTGCCAGCAGCCAACCCCAGGGAAACACCATATATTTT
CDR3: CASSQPQGNTIYF

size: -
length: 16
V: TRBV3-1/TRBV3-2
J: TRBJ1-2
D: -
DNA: TGTGCCAGCAGCCGGACATTACAGGATGGGTTTCGTGGCTACACCTTC
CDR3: CASSRTLQDGFRGYTF

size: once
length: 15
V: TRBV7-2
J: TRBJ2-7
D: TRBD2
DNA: TGTGCCAGCAGCTTAGGGCTAGCGGGGGGCTACGAGCAGTACTTC
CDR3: CASSLGLAGGYEQYF

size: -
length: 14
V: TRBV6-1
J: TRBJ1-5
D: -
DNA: TGTGCCAGCAGTGAAGTTCAGAGCAATCAGCCCCAGCATTTT
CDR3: CASSEVQSNQPQHF

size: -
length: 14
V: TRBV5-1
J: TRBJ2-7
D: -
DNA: TGCGCCAGCAGCTTGGGGCCTCCCTCCTACGAGCAGTACTTC
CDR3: CASSLGPPSYEQYF

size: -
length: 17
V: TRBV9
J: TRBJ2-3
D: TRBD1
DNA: TGTGCCAGCAGCGTAGGGACAGGGGTAGGTTCCACAGATACGCAGTATTTT
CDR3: CASSVGTGVGSTDTQYF

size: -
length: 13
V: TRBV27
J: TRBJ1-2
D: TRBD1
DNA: TGTGCCAGCAGGCCACGGGACAGGGACGGCTACACCTTC
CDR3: CASRPRDRDGYTF

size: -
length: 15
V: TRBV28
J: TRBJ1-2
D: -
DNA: TGTGCCGGCAGCACCGGGAGAGTTCGCGTCGGTGGCTACACCTTC
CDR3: CAGSTGRVRVGGYTF

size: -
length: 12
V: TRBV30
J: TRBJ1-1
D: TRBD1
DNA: TGTGCCTGGAACGACGGACAGGGTGAAGCTTTCTTT
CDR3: CAWNDGQGEAFF

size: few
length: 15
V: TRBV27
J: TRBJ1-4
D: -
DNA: TGTGCCAGCAGTTTAGGGTCCAGGGTATCCGAAAAACTGTTTTTT
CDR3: CASSLGSRVSEKLFF

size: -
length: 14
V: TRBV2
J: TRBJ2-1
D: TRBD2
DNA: TGTGCCAGCAGTTTTAGCGGGGGAAACAATGAGCAGTTCTTC
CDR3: CASSFSGGNNEQFF

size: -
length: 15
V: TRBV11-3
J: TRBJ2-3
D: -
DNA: TGTGCCAGCAGCACCCGCGGGGCTAGCACAGATACGCAGTATTTT
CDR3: CASSTRGASTDTQYF

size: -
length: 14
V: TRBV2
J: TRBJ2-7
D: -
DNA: TGTGCCAGCAGCCTCTACAGGGACTCCTACGAGCAGTACTTC
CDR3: CASSLYRDSYEQYF

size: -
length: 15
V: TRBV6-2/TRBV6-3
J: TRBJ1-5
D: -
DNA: TGTGCCAGCAGTTTTTCAGGGGCCTCTAATCAGCCCCAGCATTTT
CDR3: CASSFSGASNQPQHF

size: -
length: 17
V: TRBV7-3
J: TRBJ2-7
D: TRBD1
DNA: TGTGCCAGCAGCCTCCCGGACCGGGACAGTGGGCCTTACGAGCAGTACTTC
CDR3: CASSLPDRDSGPYEQYF

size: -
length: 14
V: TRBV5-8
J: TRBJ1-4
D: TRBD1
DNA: TGTGCCAGCAGCTCCAGACAGGGCGGGGAAAAACTGTTTTTT
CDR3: CASSSRQGGEKLFF

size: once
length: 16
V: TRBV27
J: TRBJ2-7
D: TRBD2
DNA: TGTGCCAGCAGTCGTACCCCTAGCGGGGGGAGGTACGAGCAGTACTTC
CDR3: CASSRTPSGGRYEQYF

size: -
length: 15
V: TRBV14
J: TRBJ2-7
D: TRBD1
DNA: TGTGCCAGCAGCCAAGGGACAGGGATCACCTACGAGCAGTACTTC
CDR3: CASSQGTGITYEQYF

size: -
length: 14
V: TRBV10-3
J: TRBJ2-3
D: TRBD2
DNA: TGTGCCATCAGTGGAGTAGCGGGACCAGATACGCAGTATTTT
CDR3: CAISGVAGPDTQYF

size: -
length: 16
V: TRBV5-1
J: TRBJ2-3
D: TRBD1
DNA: TGCGCCAGCAGCGTCACAGGGGGATTGGATACAGATACGCAGTATTTT
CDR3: CASSVTGGLDTDTQYF

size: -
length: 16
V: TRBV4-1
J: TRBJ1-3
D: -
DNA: TGCGCCAGCAGCCTTCTGCTTACCTACTCTGGAAACACCATATATTTT
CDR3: CASSLLLTYSGNTIYF

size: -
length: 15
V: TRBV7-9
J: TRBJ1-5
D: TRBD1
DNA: TGTGCCAGCAGCCCGGGACAGGGGGTGGATCAGCCCCAGCATTTT
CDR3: CASSPGQGVDQPQHF

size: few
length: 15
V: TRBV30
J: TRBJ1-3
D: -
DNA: TGTGCCTGGAGGCCCTGGGGGGGCACTGGAAACACCATATATTTT
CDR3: CAWRPWGGTGNTIYF

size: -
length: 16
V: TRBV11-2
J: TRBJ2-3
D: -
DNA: TGTGCCAGCAGCTTAGGGTTTAGCGAAGTCACAGATACGCAGTATTTT
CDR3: CASSLGFSEVTDTQYF

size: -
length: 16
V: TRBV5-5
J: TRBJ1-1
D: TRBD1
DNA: TGTGCCAGCAGCTGGAGGACAGGGGACTTGAACACTGAAGCTTTCTTT
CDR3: CASSWRTGDLNTEAFF

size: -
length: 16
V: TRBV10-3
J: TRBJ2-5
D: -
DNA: TGTGCCATCAGGGAGGGGACTCCTCGATACCAAGAGACCCAGTACTTC
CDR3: CAIREGTPRYQETQYF

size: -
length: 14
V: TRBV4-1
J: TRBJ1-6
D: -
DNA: TGCGCCAGCAGCCCAGGACAGCGAAATTCACCCCTCCACTTT
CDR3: CASSPGQRNSPLHF

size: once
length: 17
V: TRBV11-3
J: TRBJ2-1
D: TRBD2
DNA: TGTGCCAGCAGCTTAGCCGGTGCTAGCGGGGGGTACAATGAGCAGTTCTTC
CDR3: CASSLAGASGGYNEQFF

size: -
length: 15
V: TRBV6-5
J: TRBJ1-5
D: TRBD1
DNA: TGTGCCAGCAGAGCCGGGACAGGGGTAGTTCAGCCCCAGCATTTT
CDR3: CASRAGTGVVQPQHF

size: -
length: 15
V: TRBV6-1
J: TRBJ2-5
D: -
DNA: TGTGCCAGCAGTGATCAACCGACAGGTCAAGAGACCCAGTACTTC
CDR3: CASSDQPTGQETQYF

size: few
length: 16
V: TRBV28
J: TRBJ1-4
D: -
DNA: TGTGCCAGCAGTGGCCTGGATGGCAGGCGATATGAAAAACTGTTTTTT
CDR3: CASSGLDGRRYEKLFF

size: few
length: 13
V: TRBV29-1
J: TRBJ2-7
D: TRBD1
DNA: TGCAGCGTAACAGGGGGTTTGACCTACGAGCAGTACTTC
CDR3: CSVTGGLTYEQYF

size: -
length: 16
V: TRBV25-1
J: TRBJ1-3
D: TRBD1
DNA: TGTGCCAGCAGTGAGGGACAGCGTTCCTCTGGAAACACCATATATTTT
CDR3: CASSEGQRSSGNTIYF

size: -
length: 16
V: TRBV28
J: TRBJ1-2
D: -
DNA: TGTGCCATCACCAATGGGGGCCCCACAGTCAACTATGGCTACACCTTC
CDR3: CAITNGGPTVNYGYTF

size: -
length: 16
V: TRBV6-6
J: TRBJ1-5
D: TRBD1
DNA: TGTGCCAGCAGCGGTCGGGACAGGGGAGGCAATCAGCCCCAGCATTTT
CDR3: CASSGRDRGGNQPQHF

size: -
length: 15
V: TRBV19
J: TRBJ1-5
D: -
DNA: TGTGCCAGTAGTCGCTCTGGGCAGGAAAATCAGCCCCAGCATTTT
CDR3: CASSRSGQENQPQHF

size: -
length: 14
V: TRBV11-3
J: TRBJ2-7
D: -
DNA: TGTGCCAGCAGCTGGGGGGTAGACGGATCCGAGCAGTACTTC
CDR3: CASSWGVDGSEQYF

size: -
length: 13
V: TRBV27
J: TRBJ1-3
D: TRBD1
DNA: TGTGCCAGCAGTCAGGGGGCGGGAAACACCATATATTTT
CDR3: CASSQGAGNTIYF

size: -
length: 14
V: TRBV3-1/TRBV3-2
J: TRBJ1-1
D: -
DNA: TGTGCCAGCAGCCCAGGGTCTTTGGACACTGAAGCTTTCTTT
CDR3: CASSPGSLDTEAFF

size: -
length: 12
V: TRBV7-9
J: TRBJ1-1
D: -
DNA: TGTGCCAGCAGCTTACTCGGTACTGAAGCTTTCTTT
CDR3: CASSLLGTEAFF

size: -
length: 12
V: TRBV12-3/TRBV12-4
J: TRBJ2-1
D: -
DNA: TGTGCCAGCAGTCCATACAACAATGAGCAGTTCTTC
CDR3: CASSPYNNEQFF

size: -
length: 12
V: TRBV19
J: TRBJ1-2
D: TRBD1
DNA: TGTGCCAGTAGTAGTCAGGGGGAGGACTACACCTTC
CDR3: CASSSQGEDYTF

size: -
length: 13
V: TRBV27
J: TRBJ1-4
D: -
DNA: TGTGCCAGCAGTTCCCACCTCTCGGGAAAACTGTTTTTT
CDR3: CASSSHLSGKLFF

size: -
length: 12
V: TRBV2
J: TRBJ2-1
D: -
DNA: TGTGCCAGCAGGGGTTTAGCAAATGAGCAGTTCTTC
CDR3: CASRGLANEQFF

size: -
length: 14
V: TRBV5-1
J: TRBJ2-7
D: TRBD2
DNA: TGCGCCAGCAGCTTAGAGCGGGGGGGCTACGAGCAGTACTTC
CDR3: CASSLERGGYEQYF

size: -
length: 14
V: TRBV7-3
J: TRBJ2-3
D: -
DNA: TGTGCCAGCAGCTTAACGTCAAGCACAGATACGCAGTATTTT
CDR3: CASSLTSSTDTQYF

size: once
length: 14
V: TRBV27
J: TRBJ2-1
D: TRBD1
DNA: TGTGCCAGCTCTCTCGGGACAGGGAACAATGAGCAGTTCTTC
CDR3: CASSLGTGNNEQFF